The next 17 T cell receptor beta chains were all read from a single sample in a study of T cells of healthy individuals. In TCRdb, the 5' RACE reads were re-called with MiXCR into one record per CDR3 protein. The profile covers around 63,000 distinct CDR3 sequences, with 15% to 20% appearing a single time and roughly 4.7% taken by the ten largest. The source of these receptors is a human donor in good health.

In its sample, this clonotype was seen many times. This chain connects TRBV30 to TRBJ1-2, with 10 bases that match TRBD1. After removal of 3 bases from V and 6 bases from J, the junction contained 16 bases not matched to a gene. Germline V gene data show CDR1 as GTSNPN and CDR2 as SVGIG (reference sequence). The length of the CDR3 is 17 residues. CDR3: CAWSALIDRGRGNGYTF. The CDR3 DNA reads as TGTGCCTGGAGCGCCTTAATCGACAGGGGGCGAGGGAATGGCTACACCTTC.

The chain uses TRBV3-1 and TRBJ1-2, with 9 positions matching TRBD1. V was pared by 0 bases and J by 8 bases, with 4 bases of the junction left unmatched. Germline V gene lookup returns CDR1 LGHDT and CDR2 YNNKEL (reference sequence). The CDR3 extends over 14 amino acids. As DNA, the CDR3 is TGTGCCAGCAGCCAAGAGGGGACAGGGAGAGGCTACACCTTC. Residues: CASSQEGTGRGYTF. Full variable domain (missing parts from reference TRBV3-1 and TRBJ1-2): DTAVSQTPKYLVTQMGNDKSIKCEQNLGHDTMYWYKQDSKKFLKIMFSYNNKELIINETVPNRFSPKSPDKAHLNLHINSLELGDSAVYFCASSQEGTGRGYTFGSGTRLTVV.

This clonotype showed up many times. DNA for the CDR3: TGCAGTGCGTTTTGGCAGGGAGCGGATGAGCAGTTCTTC. Protein sequence: CSAFWQGADEQFF. The chain is built from TRBV20-1 and TRBJ2-1, with D possibly being TRBD1 or TRBD2 (5 bases each). Between the trimmed V and J ends, which lost 6 bases and 8 bases, there was a span of 17 bases. CDR3 size: 13 residues. Germline values: CDR1 DFQATT, CDR2 SNEGSKA (reference sequence).

A word on this clonotype: Being one base from a much bigger clone, this may be a read error. The gene calls are TRBV2 and TRBJ1-6; D remains unclear. CDR3 length equals 13 residues. The germline gives CDR1 SNHLY, CDR2 FYNNEI. The DNA of the CDR3 is TGTGCCAGCAATGAAATGTGGAATTCACCCCTCCACTTT. Protein: CASNEMWNSPLHF.

The genes are TRBV30 and TRBJ1-1; 9 positions agree with TRBD1. V lost 2 bases, J lost 3 bases, and 4 bases stayed unmatched. Germline V gene sequence: CDR1 GTSNPN, CDR2 SVGIG (reference sequence). CDR3 length equals 14 residues. CDR3 nucleotides: TGTGCCTGGAGTCCCGGGACAGGGCACACTGAAGCTTTCTTT. Protein: CAWSPGTGHTEAFF.

By its share, this clonotype is medium-sized (0.01 to 0.1%). The V gene is TRBV9, the J gene TRBJ2-3, with a tentative D call TRBD2 (6 bases). CDR1 and CDR2 from the germline V gene are SGDLS and YYNGEE. This CDR3 has 16 residues. Trimming removed 4 bases at V and 2 bases at J, with 17 bases between. The DNA of the CDR3 is TGTGCCAGCAGCCTAGGAGTAGCGGAGCTCACAGATACGCAGTATTTT. The encoded protein is CASSLGVAELTDTQYF.

This clonotype was seen repeatedly, ten times or more. The rearrangement joins TRBV7-9 to TRBJ2-2; 8 positions match TRBD1. The CDR3 runs to 16 residues. CDR1 is SEHNR, CDR2 FQNEAQ, per germline (reference sequence). J was trimmed by 3 bases and V by 6 bases; bases with no gene match: 9. The CDR3 protein is CASSYTGGFYTGELFF. In DNA, the CDR3 is TGTGCCAGCAGTTATACAGGGGGATTCTACACCGGGGAGCTGTTTTTT.

This clonotype was counted only a few times. The CDR3 nucleotides are TGCAGTGCTAGATCGAGGGAATCCTACAATGAGCAGTTCTTC. Its translation is CSARSRESYNEQFF. This chain joins TRBV20-1 and TRBJ2-1; weak D call: TRBD2 (5 bases). Trimming removed 2 bases at V and 1 base at J, with 9 bases between. Germline-derived CDR1 and CDR2 are DFQATT and SNEGSKA (reference sequence). This CDR3 is 14 amino acids long.

This sequence joins TRBV6-2 or TRBV6-3 and TRBJ2-3; D remains ambiguous. With 4 bases removed from V and 4 bases from J, the gap between germline ends came to 9 bases. Germline CDR1 MNHEY, CDR2 SVGEGT. The CDR3 is 13 amino acids. CDR3 coding DNA: TGTGCCAGCAGTTTTGGGCCGGCAGATACGCAGTATTTT. It codes for CASSFGPADTQYF.

The rearrangement joins TRBV7-3 to TRBJ2-1, with TRBD2 identical over 9 bases. CDR1 and CDR2 from the germline V gene are SGHTA and FQGTGA. With 2 bases clipped from V and 9 bases from J, the junction kept 11 bases outside the gene matches. The CDR3 is made up of 16 amino acids. DNA of the CDR3: TGTGCCAGCAGCTTAGGGAGCGGGGGGAAACAATTTGAGCAGTTCTTC. Translated: CASSLGSGGKQFEQFF. The full variable domain, with the rest looked up from reference TRBV7-3 and TRBJ2-1, is GAGVSQTPSNKVTEKGKYVELRCDPISGHTALYWYRQSLGQGPEFLIYFQGTGAADDSGLPNDRFFAVRPEGSVSTLKIQRTERGDSAVYLCASSLGSGGKQFEQFFGPGTRLTVL.

The chain has TRBV3-1 and TRBJ2-3, with D hard to call. V lost 0 bases, J lost 2 bases, and 9 bases lay in between. Germline V gene sequence: CDR1 LGHDT, CDR2 YNNKEL (reference sequence). The CDR3 is made up of 15 amino acids. CDR3 in amino acids: CASSQDGIPTDTQYF. The CDR3 DNA reads as TGTGCCAGCAGCCAAGATGGGATACCCACAGATACGCAGTATTTT.

This clonotype was seen repeatedly, ten times or more. The chain combines TRBV29-1 with TRBJ1-1; 9 bases agree with TRBD1. The germline CDR1 and CDR2 sequences are SQVTM and ANQGSEA. V lost 2 bases to trimming and J lost 5 bases; unmatched junction nucleotides: 6. The CDR3 spans 14 residues. As DNA, the CDR3 is TGCAGCGTTGAATTCGGAGACAGGGGGACTGAAGCTTTCTTT. Its translation is CSVEFGDRGTEAFF. The full variable domain, rest sourced from reference TRBV29-1 and TRBJ1-1, is SAVISQKPSRDICQRGTSLTIQCQVDSQVTMMFWYRQQPGQSLTLIATANQGSEATYESGFVIDKFPISRPNLTFSTLTVSNMSPEDSSIYLCSVEFGDRGTEAFFGQGTRLTVV.

Regarding this clonotype: A much larger clone is a single base away; this may be a read error. The V call is TRBV7-9, the J call TRBJ2-1; 11 bases fit TRBD2. CDR1 SEHNR and CDR2 FQNEAQ come from the germline V gene (reference sequence). The CDR3 length is 14 residues. CDR3 amino acids: CASSVAGGYNEQFF. CDR3 DNA: TGTGCCAGCAGCGTAGCGGGAGGGTACAATGAGCAGTTCTTC.

This clonotype was detected many times. The chain couples TRBV12-3 or TRBV12-4 to TRBJ1-1; no clear D. V was pared by 1 base and J by 1 base, with 7 bases between. This CDR3 has 14 residues. In DNA form, the CDR3 reads TGTGCCAGCAGTTTAGTCGCGGGGAACACTGAAGCTTTCTTT. Its translation: CASSLVAGNTEAFF.

This clonotype was detected only a few times. An end of the junction does not agree with germline; a read error may underlie this. The chain has TRBV20-1 and TRBJ2-1; TRBD1 or TRBD2 may be the D gene (5 bases each). CDR3 length equals 15 residues. Germline CDR1 and CDR2: DFQATT and SNEGSKA (reference sequence). The CDR3, as DNA: TGCAGTGCCAGAGGGGTCGGGGTGGGCTACAATGAGCAGTTCTTC. Protein: CSARGVGVGYNEQFF.

This clonotype was detected a few times. V gene TRBV9 combines with J gene TRBJ2-3, with D hard to call. V lost 0 bases and J 3 bases, leaving 11 bases between the germline ends. The CDR3 spans 15 residues. Germline V gene lookup returns CDR1 SGDLS and CDR2 YYNGEE. Here the CDR3 reads CASSVAILVTDTQYF. In DNA form, the CDR3 reads TGTGCCAGCAGCGTAGCTATATTGGTAACAGATACGCAGTATTTT.

This clonotype has only a few counts. The chain uses TRBV11-2 and TRBJ2-1; 8 bases are shared with TRBD2. V dropped 5 bases and J dropped 9; count of bases not matched to a gene: 12. The CDR3 is 15 residues long. Germline CDR1 reads SGHAT; CDR2 reads FQNNGV. The CDR3 reads CASSPGLVGWGEQFF. CDR3 sequence (DNA): TGTGCCAGCAGCCCGGGACTAGTCGGGTGGGGTGAGCAGTTCTTC.